Reported below is one T cell receptor beta chain. Germline CDR1 and CDR2: DFQATT and SNEGSKA (reference sequence). The CDR3 is made up of 14 amino acids. Trimming shortened V by 4 bases and J by 5 bases, and 15 bases separated the two germline ends. This sample stems from a study of T cell repertoires in cytomegalovirus infection. TCRdb processed the reads anew with MiXCR; each CDR3 protein has one entry. The sample gives some 400,000 distinct CDR3 sequences, 30% to 40% of which show up once; 12% to 15% is in the top ten. The source is a human donor in good health (CMV status not recorded). Some clones in this sample may be carry-over from other donors' samples. This chain uses TRBV20-1 with TRBJ1-3; D uncertain. Sequenced sample: PBMCs. The CDR3 protein is CSAKEGRNRNTIYF. In nucleotides, the CDR3 is TGCAGTGCTAAGGAAGGGAGAAATAGAAACACCATATATTTT.